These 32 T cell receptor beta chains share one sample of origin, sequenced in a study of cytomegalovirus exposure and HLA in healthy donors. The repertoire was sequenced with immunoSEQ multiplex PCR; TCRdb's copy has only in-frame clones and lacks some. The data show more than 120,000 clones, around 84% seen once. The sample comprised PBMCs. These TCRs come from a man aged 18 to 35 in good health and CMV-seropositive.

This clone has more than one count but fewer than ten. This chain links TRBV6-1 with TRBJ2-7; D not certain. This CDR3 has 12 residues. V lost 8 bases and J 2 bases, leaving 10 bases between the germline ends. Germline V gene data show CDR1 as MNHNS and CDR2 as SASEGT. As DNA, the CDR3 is TGTGCCAGCTACTTAAGTCCCTACGAGCAGTACTTC. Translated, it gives CASYLSPYEQYF.

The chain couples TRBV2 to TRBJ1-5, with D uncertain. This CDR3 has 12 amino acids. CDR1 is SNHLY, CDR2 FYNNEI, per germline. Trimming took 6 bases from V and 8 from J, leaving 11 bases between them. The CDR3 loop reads CASSGSYEPQHF. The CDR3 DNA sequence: TGTGCCAGCAGCGGGTCCTATGAGCCCCAGCATTTT.

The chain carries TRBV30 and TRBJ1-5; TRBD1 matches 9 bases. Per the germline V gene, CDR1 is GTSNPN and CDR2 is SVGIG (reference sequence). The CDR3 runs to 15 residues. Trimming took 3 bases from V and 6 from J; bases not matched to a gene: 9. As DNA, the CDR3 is TGTGCCTGGAGCGGTGGGACAGGGAGATTTCAGCCCCAGCATTTT. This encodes CAWSGGTGRFQPQHF.

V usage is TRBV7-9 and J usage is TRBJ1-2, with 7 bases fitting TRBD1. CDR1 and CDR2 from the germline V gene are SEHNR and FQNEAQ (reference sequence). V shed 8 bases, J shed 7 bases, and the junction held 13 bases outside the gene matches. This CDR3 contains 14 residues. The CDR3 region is CASGQRGQEGGYTF. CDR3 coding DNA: TGTGCCAGCGGACAACGCGGACAGGAGGGTGGCTACACCTTC.

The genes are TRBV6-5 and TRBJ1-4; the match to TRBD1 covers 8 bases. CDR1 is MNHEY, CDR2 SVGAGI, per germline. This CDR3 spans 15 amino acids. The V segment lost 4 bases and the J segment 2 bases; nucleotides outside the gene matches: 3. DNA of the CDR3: TGTGCCAGCAGTTCCCAGGGGGCCACTAATGAAAAACTGTTTTTT. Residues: CASSSQGATNEKLFF.

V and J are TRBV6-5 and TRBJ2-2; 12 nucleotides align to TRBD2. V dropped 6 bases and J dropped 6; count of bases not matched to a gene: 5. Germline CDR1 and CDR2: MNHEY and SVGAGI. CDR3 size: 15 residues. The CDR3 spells CASSQGLAGPGELFF. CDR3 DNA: TGTGCCAGCAGCCAAGGACTAGCGGGACCCGGGGAGCTGTTTTTT.

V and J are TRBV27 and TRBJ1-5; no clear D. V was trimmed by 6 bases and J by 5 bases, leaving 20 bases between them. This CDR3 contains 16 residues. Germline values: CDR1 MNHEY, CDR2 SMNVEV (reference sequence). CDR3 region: CASRSDMGEDYQPQHF. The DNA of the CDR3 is TGTGCCAGCAGATCCGACATGGGCGAAGATTATCAGCCCCAGCATTTT.

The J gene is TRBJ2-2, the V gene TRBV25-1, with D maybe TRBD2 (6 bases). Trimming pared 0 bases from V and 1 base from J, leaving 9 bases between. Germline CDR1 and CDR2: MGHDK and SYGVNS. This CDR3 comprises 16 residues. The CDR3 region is CASSEYRRGNTGELFF. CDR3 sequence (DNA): TGTGCCAGCAGTGAATACCGGCGGGGGAACACCGGGGAGCTGTTTTTT.

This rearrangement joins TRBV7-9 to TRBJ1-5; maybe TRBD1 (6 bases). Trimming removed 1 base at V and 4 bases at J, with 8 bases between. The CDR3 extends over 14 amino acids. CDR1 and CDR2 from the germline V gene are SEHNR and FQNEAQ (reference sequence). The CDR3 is CASSLDRANQPQHF. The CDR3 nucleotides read TGTGCCAGCAGCTTAGACAGGGCGAATCAGCCCCAGCATTTT.

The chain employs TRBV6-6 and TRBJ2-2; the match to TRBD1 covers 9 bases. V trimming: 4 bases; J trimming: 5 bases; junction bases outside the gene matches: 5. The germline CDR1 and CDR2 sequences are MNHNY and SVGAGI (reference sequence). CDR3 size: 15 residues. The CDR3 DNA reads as TGTGCCAGCAGTTCGGGACAGGGAAGAACCGGGGAGCTGTTTTTT. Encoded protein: CASSSGQGRTGELFF.

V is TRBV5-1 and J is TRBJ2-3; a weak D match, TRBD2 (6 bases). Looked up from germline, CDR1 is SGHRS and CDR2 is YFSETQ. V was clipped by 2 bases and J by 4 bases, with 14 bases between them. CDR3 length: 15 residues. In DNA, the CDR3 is TGCGCCAGCAGCTTACCCGGGACTGCTTCAGATACGCAGTATTTT. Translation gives CASSLPGTASDTQYF.

The CDR3 loop reads CASSADRVAEEQYF. CDR3 DNA sequence: TGTGCCAGTAGTGCGGACAGGGTTGCGGAGGAGCAGTACTTC. This sequence joins TRBV19 and TRBJ2-7; 8 bases line up with TRBD1. The CDR3 loop spans 14 amino acids. Germline-derived CDR1 and CDR2 are LNHDA and SQIVND (reference sequence). V was clipped by 5 bases and J by 7 bases; unmatched bases: 10.

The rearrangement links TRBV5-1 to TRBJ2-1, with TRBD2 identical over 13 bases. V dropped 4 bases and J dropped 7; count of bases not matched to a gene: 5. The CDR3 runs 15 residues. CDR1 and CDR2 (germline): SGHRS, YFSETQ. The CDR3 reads CASSKGLAGDNEQFF. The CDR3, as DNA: TGCGCCAGCAGCAAAGGACTAGCGGGAGATAATGAGCAGTTCTTC.

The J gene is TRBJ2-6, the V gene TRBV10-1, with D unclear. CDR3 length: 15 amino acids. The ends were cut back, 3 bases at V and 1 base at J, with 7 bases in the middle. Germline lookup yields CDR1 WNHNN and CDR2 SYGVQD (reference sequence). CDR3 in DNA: TGCGCCAGCAGTGATACTCGTTCTGGGGCCAACGTCCTGACTTTC. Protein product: CASSDTRSGANVLTF.

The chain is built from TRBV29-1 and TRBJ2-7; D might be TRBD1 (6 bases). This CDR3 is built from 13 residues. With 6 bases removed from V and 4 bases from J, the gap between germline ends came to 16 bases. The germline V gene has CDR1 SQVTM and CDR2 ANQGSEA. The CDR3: CSVVDSVQYEQYF. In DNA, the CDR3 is TGCAGCGTAGTGGACAGCGTACAATACGAGCAGTACTTC.

DNA for the CDR3: TGTGCCAGCAGTTTACTCGGGACAGGGGACACTGAAGCTTTCTTT. Translated, it gives CASSLLGTGDTEAFF. This chain uses TRBV27 with TRBJ1-1; TRBD1 matches at 10 bases. This CDR3 region has 15 residues. The trim removed 2 bases at V and 3 bases at J, leaving 3 bases unmatched. Per the germline V gene, CDR1 is MNHEY and CDR2 is SMNVEV (reference sequence).

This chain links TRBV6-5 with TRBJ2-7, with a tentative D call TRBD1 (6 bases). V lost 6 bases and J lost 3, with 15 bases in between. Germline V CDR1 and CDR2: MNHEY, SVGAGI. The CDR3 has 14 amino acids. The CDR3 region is CASRTGQIHYEQYF. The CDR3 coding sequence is TGTGCCAGCAGAACCGGACAGATCCACTACGAGCAGTACTTC.

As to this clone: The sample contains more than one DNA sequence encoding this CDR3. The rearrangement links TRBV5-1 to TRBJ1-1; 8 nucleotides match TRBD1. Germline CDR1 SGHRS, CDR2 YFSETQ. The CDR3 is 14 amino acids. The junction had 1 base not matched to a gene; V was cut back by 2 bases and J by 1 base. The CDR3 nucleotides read TGCGCCAGCAGCTTCGGGACAGGGAACACTGAAGCTTTCTTT. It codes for CASSFGTGNTEAFF.

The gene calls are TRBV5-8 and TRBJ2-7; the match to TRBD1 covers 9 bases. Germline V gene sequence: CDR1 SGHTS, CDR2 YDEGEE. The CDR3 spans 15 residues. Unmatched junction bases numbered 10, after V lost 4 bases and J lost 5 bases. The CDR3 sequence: CASSPRGQGSNEQYF. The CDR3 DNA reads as TGTGCCAGCAGCCCGCGGGGACAGGGTTCGAACGAGCAGTACTTC.

The DNA for the CDR3 is TGTGCCACCAGCAGAGACAGGGTATACAATCAGCCCCAGCATTTT. Its translation is CATSRDRVYNQPQHF. The V call is TRBV15, the J call TRBJ1-5; a weak D match, TRBD1 (5 bases). The germline gives CDR1 LNHNV, CDR2 YYDKDF (reference sequence). V lost 0 bases, J lost 3 bases, and 9 bases lay in between. There are 15 residues in the CDR3.

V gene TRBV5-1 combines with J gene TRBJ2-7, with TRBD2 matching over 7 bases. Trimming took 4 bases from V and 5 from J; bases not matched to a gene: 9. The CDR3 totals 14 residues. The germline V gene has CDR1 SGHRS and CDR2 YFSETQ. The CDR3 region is CASSLTSLSHEQYF. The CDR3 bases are TGCGCCAGCAGCCTGACTAGCCTCAGTCACGAGCAGTACTTC.

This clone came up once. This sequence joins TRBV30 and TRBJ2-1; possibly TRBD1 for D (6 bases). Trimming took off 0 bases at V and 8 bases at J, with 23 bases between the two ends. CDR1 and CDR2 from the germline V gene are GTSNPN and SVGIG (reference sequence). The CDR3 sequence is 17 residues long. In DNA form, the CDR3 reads TGTGCCTGGAGTGTACGAGTCGGGACACCCCTTCAGGATGAGCAGTTCTTC. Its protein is CAWSVRVGTPLQDEQFF.

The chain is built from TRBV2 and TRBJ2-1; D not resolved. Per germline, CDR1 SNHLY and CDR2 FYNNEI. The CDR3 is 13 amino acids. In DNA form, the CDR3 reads TGTGGGGTTGCGGCTAGCTCCTACAATGAGCAGTTCTTC. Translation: CGVAASSYNEQFF.

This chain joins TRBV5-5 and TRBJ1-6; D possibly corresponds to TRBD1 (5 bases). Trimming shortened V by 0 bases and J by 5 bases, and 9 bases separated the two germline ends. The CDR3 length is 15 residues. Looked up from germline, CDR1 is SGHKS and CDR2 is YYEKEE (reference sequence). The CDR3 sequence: CASSLGGVNNSPLHF. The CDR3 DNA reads TGTGCCAGCAGCTTGGGGGGCGTGAATAATTCACCCCTCCACTTT.

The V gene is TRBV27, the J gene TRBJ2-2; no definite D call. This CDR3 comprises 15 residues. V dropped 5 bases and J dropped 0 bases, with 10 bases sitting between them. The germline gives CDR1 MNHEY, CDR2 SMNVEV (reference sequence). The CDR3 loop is CASSRSNTNTGELFF. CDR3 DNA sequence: TGTGCCAGCAGTCGGTCCAATACGAACACCGGGGAGCTGTTTTTT.

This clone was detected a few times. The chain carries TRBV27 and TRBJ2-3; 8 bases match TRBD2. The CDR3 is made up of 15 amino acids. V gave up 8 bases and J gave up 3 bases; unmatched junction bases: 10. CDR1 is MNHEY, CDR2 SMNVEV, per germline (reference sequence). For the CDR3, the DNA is TGTGCCAGCCGACTCGGGACTAGAGAAACAGATACGCAGTATTTT. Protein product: CASRLGTRETDTQYF.

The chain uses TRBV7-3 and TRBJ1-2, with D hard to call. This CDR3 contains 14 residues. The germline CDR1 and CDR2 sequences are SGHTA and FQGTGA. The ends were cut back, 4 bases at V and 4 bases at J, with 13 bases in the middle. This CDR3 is CASSSGGATYGYTF. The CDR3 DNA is TGTGCCAGCAGCTCCGGCGGCGCAACCTATGGCTACACCTTC. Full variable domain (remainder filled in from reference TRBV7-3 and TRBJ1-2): GAGVSQTPSNKVTEKGKYVELRCDPISGHTALYWYRQSLGQGPEFLIYFQGTGAADDSGLPNDRFFAVRPEGSVSTLKIQRTERGDSAVYLCASSSGGATYGYTFGSGTRLTVV.

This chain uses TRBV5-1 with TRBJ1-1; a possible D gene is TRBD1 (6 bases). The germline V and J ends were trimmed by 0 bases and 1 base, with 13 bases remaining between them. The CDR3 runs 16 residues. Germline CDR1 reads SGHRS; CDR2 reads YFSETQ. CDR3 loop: CASSLAVGGANTEAFF. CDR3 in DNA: TGCGCCAGCAGCTTGGCCGTTGGGGGGGCGAACACTGAAGCTTTCTTT.

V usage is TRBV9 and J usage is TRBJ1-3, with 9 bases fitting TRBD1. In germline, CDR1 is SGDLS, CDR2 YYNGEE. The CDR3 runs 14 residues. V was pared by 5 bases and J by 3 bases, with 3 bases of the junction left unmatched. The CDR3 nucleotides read TGTGCCAGCAGGGGACAGGGTAGTGGAAACACCATATATTTT. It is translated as CASRGQGSGNTIYF.

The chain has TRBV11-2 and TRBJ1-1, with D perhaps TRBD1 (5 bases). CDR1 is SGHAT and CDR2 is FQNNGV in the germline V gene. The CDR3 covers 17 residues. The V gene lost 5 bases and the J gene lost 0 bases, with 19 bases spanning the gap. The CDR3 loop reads CASSPGWRQTMNTEAFF. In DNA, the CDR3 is TGTGCCAGCAGCCCCGGCTGGCGACAGACCATGAACACTGAAGCTTTCTTT.

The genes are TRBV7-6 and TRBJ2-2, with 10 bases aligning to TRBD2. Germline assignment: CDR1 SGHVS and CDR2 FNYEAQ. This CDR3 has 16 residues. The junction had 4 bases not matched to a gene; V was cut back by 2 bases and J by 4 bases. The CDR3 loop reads CASSLRASGSTGELFF. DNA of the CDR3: TGTGCCAGCAGCTTACGTGCTAGCGGGAGCACCGGGGAGCTGTTTTTT.

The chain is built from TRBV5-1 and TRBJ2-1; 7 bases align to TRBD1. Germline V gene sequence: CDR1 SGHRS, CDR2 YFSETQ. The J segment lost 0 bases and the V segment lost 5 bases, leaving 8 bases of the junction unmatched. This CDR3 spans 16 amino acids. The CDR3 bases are TGCGCCAGCAGGACCGGGGACAGCAGCTCCTACAATGAGCAGTTCTTC. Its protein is CASRTGDSSSYNEQFF.